What follows are 11 T cell receptor beta chains derived from one specimen sequenced in a study of blood T cells in healthy people across ages. A J-beta primer mix and a sample-barcoded 5' primer were used in a second PCR of roughly 7 to 12 cycles. TCRdb reprocessed the 5' RACE reads via MiXCR and lists one record per CDR3 protein. In the table there are 600,000 or so distinct CDR3 sequences, about 28% of which are singletons. Sequencing used blood. These receptors originate from a woman older than 75 in good health.

V and J are TRBV2 and TRBJ1-1; no definite D call. The CDR3 length is 13 residues. Per germline, CDR1 SNHLY and CDR2 FYNNEI. V was pared by 10 bases and J by 2 bases, with 14 bases between. Here the CDR3 reads CATGRTQNTEAFF. The DNA for the CDR3 is TGTGCCACCGGGCGGACCCAAAACACTGAAGCTTTCTTT.

V is TRBV6-5 and J is TRBJ1-3; weak D call: TRBD1 (6 bases). The CDR3 consists of 16 residues. From germline, CDR1 is MNHEY and CDR2 SVGAGI. V was trimmed by 6 bases and J by 1 base, leaving 16 bases between them. The CDR3 DNA is TGTGCCAGCAGCTCCGGGACAAGGGGTTCTGGAAACACCATATATTTT. This translates into CASSSGTRGSGNTIYF.

The chain is built from TRBV12-5 and TRBJ1-1, with D tentatively TRBD1 (6 bases). The V gene lost 5 bases and the J gene lost 4 bases, with 11 bases spanning the gap. Germline V gene data show CDR1 as LGHNT and CDR2 as FRNRAP. CDR3 length: 13 amino acids. The CDR3 nucleotides read TGTGCTAGTGGTGGACCAGGGGCCACTGAAGCTTTCTTT. Its translation: CASGGPGATEAFF.

Only a few counts were recorded for this clonotype. The V gene is TRBV12-3 or TRBV12-4, the J gene TRBJ2-3, with 7 bases matching TRBD2. V trimming: 5 bases; J trimming: 7 bases; junction bases outside the gene matches: 9. This CDR3 is built from 14 residues. The DNA for the CDR3 is TGTGCCAGCAGTAAGCTAGCGGTTCGAAATACGCAGTATTTT. It translates to CASSKLAVRNTQYF.

This clonotype was seen a handful of times. The CDR3 sequence: CASSEHPGQGRLGNQPQHF. The DNA of the CDR3 is TGTGCCAGCAGTGAACACCCGGGACAGGGTAGATTAGGCAATCAGCCCCAGCATTTT. The chain joins TRBV2 to TRBJ1-5; the match to TRBD1 covers 9 bases. Germline CDR1 is SNHLY and CDR2 is FYNNEI. V was clipped by 2 bases and J by 2 bases; unmatched bases: 13. This CDR3 comprises 19 residues.

This clonotype appeared once. The genes are TRBV2 and TRBJ2-3; no definite D call. Germline V gene lookup returns CDR1 SNHLY and CDR2 FYNNEI. The CDR3 covers 13 residues. Trimming left V 6 bases short and J 0 bases short, with 7 bases between. Written as DNA, the CDR3 is TGTGCCAGCAGGACGAGAAGCACAGATACGCAGTATTTT. Amino acid sequence: CASRTRSTDTQYF.

This clonotype has more than one count but fewer than ten. The chain has TRBV30 and TRBJ2-3; TRBD1 agrees at 10 bases. The junction had 3 bases not matched to a gene; V was cut back by 1 base and J by 2 bases. The CDR3 has 15 residues. Germline V gene sequence: CDR1 GTSNPN, CDR2 SVGIG (reference sequence). The CDR3 loop is CAWSGDRGTTDTQYF. Here the CDR3 DNA reads TGTGCCTGGAGTGGGGACAGGGGTACCACAGATACGCAGTATTTT.

The rearrangement links TRBV2 to TRBJ2-1; possible D gene TRBD1, 6 bases. The CDR3 has 12 amino acids. Deletions cut 6 bases from V and 12 bases from J, with 15 bases between. Germline CDR1 SNHLY, CDR2 FYNNEI. The CDR3 region is CASRDRQSRQFF. In DNA, the CDR3 is TGTGCCAGCAGGGACAGACAGTCGCGGCAGTTCTTC.

This clonotype was seen at least ten times. This chain uses TRBV29-1 with TRBJ2-7; 9 bases agree with TRBD2. With 4 bases clipped from V and 4 bases from J, the junction kept 5 bases outside the gene matches. The germline V gene encodes CDR1 SQVTM and CDR2 ANQGSEA. The CDR3 covers 13 residues. The CDR3: CSVGAGGRYEQYF. The CDR3 DNA reads as TGCAGCGTTGGGGCGGGGGGGCGTTACGAGCAGTACTTC.

This clonotype was seen at least ten times. This chain connects TRBV5-1 to TRBJ2-5, with TRBD1 identical over 7 bases. Germline lookup yields CDR1 SGHRS and CDR2 YFSETQ. Trimming removed 3 bases from V and 2 bases from J; junction bases left unmatched: 13. This CDR3 region has 17 residues. The CDR3 DNA sequence: TGCGCCAGCAGCTCATTGAAAGGGACAGCCGTTCAAGAGACCCAGTACTTC. Protein product: CASSSLKGTAVQETQYF. Drawing the rest from reference TRBV5-1 and TRBJ2-5, the complete variable domain is KAGVTQTPRYLIKTRGQQVTLSCSPISGHRSVSWYQQTPGQGLQFLFEYFSETQRNKGNFPGRFSGRQFSNSRSEMNVSTLELGDSALYLCASSSLKGTAVQETQYFGPGTRLLVL.

This clonotype was seen repeatedly, ten times or more. The chain recombines TRBV7-2 with TRBJ2-3, with D perhaps being TRBD1 or TRBD2 (5 bases each). The V end was cut by 5 bases, the J end by 4 bases, with 16 bases between. CDR1 is SGHTA and CDR2 is FQGNSA in the germline V gene. The CDR3 consists of 15 residues. The DNA for the CDR3 is TGTGCCAGCAGCCCGGACGGAAGGGACGCAGATACGCAGTATTTT. Protein sequence: CASSPDGRDADTQYF.